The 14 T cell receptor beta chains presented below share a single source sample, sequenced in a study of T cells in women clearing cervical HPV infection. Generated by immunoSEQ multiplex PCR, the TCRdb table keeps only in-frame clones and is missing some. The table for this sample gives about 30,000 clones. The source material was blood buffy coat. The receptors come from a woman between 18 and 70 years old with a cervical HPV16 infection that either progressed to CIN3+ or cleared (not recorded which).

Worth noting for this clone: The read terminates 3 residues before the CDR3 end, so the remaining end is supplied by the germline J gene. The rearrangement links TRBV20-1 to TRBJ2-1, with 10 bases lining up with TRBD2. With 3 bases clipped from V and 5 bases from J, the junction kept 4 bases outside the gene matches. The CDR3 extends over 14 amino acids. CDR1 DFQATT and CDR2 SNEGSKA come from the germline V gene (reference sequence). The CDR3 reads CSASDLAGDNEQFF. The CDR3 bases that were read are TGCAGTGCTAGTGACCTAGCGGGAGACAATGAG.

The part of the CDR3 DNA that was read is TGTGCCAGCACCAGTGGAGCGGGAGGGTACAATGAC. It yields the protein CASTSGAGGYND. Given in full, the CDR3 is CASTSGAGGYNDYTF. V usage is TRBV2 and J usage is TRBJ1-2; D unresolved. The CDR3 end lies 3 residues beyond the end of the read and is filled in from the germline J gene. The CDR3 covers 15 residues. Germline assignment: CDR1 SNHLY and CDR2 FYNNEI.

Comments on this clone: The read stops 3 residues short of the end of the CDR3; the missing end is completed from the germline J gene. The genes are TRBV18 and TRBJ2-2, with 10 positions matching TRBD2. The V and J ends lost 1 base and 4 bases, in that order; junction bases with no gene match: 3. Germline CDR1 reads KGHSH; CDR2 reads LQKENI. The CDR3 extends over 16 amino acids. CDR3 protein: CASSPLVAGGTGELFF. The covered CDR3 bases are TGTGCCAGCTCACCACTCGTAGCGGGAGGCACCGGGGAG.

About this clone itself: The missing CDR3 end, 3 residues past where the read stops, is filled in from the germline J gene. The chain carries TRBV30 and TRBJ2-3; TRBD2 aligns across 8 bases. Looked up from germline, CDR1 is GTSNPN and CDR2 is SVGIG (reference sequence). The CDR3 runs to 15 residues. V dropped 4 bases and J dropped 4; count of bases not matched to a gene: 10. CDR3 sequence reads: CAWTTKGLGSDTQYF. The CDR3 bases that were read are TGTGCCTGGACTACAAAGGGACTAGGATCAGATACG.

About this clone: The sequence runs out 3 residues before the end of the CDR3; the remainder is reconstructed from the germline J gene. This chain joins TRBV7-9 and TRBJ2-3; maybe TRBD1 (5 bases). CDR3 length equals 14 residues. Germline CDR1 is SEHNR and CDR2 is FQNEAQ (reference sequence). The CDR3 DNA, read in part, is TGTGCCAGCAGCTTGGAAAGGGGCAGGGCCACG. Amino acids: CASSLERGRAT. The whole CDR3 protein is CASSLERGRATQYF.

The chain's CDR3 is CASSIDPRRAGIAGELFF. The sequenced part of the CDR3 DNA is TGTGCCAGTAGTATAGATCCCCGCCGAGCGGGGATAGCCGGGGAG. The V gene is TRBV19, the J gene TRBJ2-2; 7 bases are shared with TRBD2. The read falls 3 residues short of the CDR3 end, and the missing part is taken from the germline J gene. V was pared by 0 bases and J by 6 bases, with 13 bases of the junction left unmatched. Germline assignment: CDR1 LNHDA and CDR2 SQIVND (reference sequence). This CDR3 contains 18 residues.

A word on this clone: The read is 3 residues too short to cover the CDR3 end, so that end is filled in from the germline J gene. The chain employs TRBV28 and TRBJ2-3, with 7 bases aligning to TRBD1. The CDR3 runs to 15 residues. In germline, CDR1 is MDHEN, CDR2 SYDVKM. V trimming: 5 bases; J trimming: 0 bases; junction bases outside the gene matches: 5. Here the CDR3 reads CASSERTGSTDTQYF. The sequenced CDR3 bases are TGTGCCAGCAGTGAGAGGACAGGTAGCACAGATACG.

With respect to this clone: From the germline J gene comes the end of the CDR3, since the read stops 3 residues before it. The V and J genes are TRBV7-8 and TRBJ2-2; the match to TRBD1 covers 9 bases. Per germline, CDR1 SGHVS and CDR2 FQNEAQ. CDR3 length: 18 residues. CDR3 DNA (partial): TGTGCCAGCAGCTTAGCGCGCCGGGGACAGGGCAGGATAAAAAAG. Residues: CASSLARRGQGRIKK. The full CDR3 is CASSLARRGQGRIKKLFF. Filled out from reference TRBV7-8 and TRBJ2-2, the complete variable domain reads GAGVSQSPRYKVAKRGQDVALRCDPISGHVSLFWYQQALGQGPEFLTYFQNEAQLDKSGLPSDRFFAERPEGSVSTLKIQRTQQEDSAVYLCASSLARRGQGRIKKLFFGEGSRLTVL.

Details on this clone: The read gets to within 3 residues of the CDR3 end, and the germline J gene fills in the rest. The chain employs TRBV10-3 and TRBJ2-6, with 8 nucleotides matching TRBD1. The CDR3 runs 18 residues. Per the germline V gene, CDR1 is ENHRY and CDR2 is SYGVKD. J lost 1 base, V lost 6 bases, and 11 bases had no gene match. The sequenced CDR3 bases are TGTGCCATCAGACCCCGACAGGGGACTCTTTCTGGGGCCAACGTC. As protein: CAIRPRQGTLSGANV. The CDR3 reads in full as CAIRPRQGTLSGANVLTF.

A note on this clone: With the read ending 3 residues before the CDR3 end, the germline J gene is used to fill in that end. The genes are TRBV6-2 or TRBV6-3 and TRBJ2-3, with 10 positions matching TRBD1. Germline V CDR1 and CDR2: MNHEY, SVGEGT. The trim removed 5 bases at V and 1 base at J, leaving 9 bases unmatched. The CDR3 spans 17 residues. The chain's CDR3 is CASSPRQGARGTDTQYF. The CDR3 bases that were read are TGTGCCAGCAGTCCAAGACAGGGGGCGAGGGGCACAGATACG.

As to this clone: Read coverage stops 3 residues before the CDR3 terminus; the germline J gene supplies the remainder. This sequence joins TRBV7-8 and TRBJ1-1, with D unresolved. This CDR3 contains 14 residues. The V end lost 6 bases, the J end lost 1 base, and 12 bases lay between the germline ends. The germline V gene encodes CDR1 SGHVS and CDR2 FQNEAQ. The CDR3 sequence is CASRARPGNTEAFF. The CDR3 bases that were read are TGTGCCAGCAGGGCACGACCAGGGAACACTGAA.

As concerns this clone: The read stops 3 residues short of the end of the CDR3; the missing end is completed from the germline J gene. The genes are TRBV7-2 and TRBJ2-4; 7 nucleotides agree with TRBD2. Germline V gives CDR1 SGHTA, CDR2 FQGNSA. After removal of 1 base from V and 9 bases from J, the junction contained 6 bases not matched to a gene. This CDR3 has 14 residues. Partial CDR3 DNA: TGTGCCAGCAGCTTAGACCGACTAGCTCCCATT. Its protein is CASSLDRLAPI. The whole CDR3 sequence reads CASSLDRLAPIQYF.

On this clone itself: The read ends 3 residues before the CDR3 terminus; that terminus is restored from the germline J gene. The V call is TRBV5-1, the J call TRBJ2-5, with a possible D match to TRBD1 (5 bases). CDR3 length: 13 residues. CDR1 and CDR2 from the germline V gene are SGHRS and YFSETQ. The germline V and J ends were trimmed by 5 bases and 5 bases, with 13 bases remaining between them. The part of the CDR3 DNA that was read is TGCGCCAGCAGGGCTCCCTCAGGGGAGACC. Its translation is CASRAPSGET. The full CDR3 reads CASRAPSGETQYF.

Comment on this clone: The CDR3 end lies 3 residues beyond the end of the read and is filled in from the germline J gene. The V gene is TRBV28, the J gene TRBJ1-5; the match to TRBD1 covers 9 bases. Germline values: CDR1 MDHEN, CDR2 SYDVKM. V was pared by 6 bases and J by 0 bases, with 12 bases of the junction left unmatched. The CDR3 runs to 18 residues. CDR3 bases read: TGTGCCAGCAGATCCACAGGGGGCGCGTTTAGTAGCAATCAGCCC. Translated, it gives CASRSTGGAFSSNQP. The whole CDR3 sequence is CASRSTGGAFSSNQPQHF.